The clone carrying this T cell receptor (beta chain) was seen at least ten times. Its target is unknown. Reverse transcription of all isolated RNA meant that expressed TCRB transcripts were sequenced. TCRdb's copy holds only in-frame clones and misses some; the assay was immunoSEQ multiplex PCR. The sample records 300,000 to 400,000 clones, around 9.6% being singletons. Trimming took off 2 bases at V and 4 bases at J, with 9 bases between the two ends. The CDR3 covers 14 residues. The germline V gene encodes CDR1 KGHSH and CDR2 LQKENI. This entry is derived from a study of beta chain features in type 1 diabetes. Study findings and constraints: In every one of the four CD4+ subsets, TCRB CDR3s were moderately but significantly shorter in Type 1 diabetes patients.

This receptor was taken from a man younger than 40 with type 1 diabetes. What was sequenced was central memory CD4+ T cells from blood. The V gene is TRBV18, the J gene TRBJ2-1; D is ambiguous. The CDR3 spells CASSPVKGYNEQFF. In DNA, the CDR3 is TGTGCCAGCTCACCAGTGAAGGGTTACAATGAGCAGTTCTTC. Full variable domain (rest looked up from reference TRBV18 and TRBJ2-1): NAGVMQNPRHLVRRRGQEARLRCSPMKGHSHVYWYRQLPEEGLKFMVYLQKENIIDESGMPKERFSAEFPKEGPSILRIQQVVRGDSAAYFCASSPVKGYNEQFFGPGTRLTVL.